This T cell receptor beta chain was obtained from a study of T cell repertoires in cytomegalovirus infection. Points from the study as a whole: Dominating the ex vivo response were TCR beta clonotypes that were CMV-specific and HLA-C-restricted. There were carriers of CMV plus the relevant HLA, and cumulative public TCR beta family frequency identified them.

TCRdb processed the reads anew with MiXCR; each CDR3 protein has one entry. Among fewer than 300,000 distinct CDR3 sequences listed, more than 20% were seen once. The CDR3 has 17 amino acids. Germline assignment: CDR1 MDHEN and CDR2 SYDVKM. Trimming stripped 4 bases from V and 0 bases from J, with 13 bases between. This clonotype occurred a few times. As yet, its antigen is unknown. The chain is built from TRBV28 and TRBJ2-6; tentatively, D is TRBD2 (6 bases). The sequence derives from a human donor in good health (CMV status not recorded). Some clones in this sample may be carry-over from other donors' samples. Sequencing input: PBMCs. The CDR3 protein is CASSSLGLSSGANVLTF. The CDR3 DNA follows: TGTGCCAGCAGTTCCCTGGGACTTTCCTCTGGGGCCAACGTCCTGACTTTC.